The 17 T cell receptor beta chains listed next were all sequenced from one sample in a study of blood T cell repertoires in COVID-19. Using immunoSEQ multiplex PCR, the repertoire was profiled, and TCRdb retains in-frame clones only, with some absent. The table lists some 110,000 clones, less than 90% of them singletons. Sequenced sample: peripheral blood. These receptors all come from a man between 65 and 79 years old who had recovered from COVID-19.

J is TRBJ2-3 and V is TRBV2; D uncertain. The CDR3 is 16 amino acids. Germline CDR1 is SNHLY and CDR2 is FYNNEI. Between the trimmed V and J ends, which lost 5 bases and 2 bases, there was a span of 17 bases. The CDR3 reads CASSIQAALNTDTQYF. Here the CDR3 DNA reads TGTGCCAGCAGTATTCAGGCAGCTCTTAACACAGATACGCAGTATTTT. Using reference TRBV2 and TRBJ2-3 for the parts outside the CDR3, the full variable domain is EPEVTQTPSHQVTQMGQEVILRCVPISNHLYFYWYRQILGQKVEFLVSFYNNEISEKSEIFDDQFSVERPDGSNFTLKIRSTKLEDSAMYFCASSIQAALNTDTQYFGPGTRLTVL.

This clone was seen only once. The gene calls are TRBV28 and TRBJ2-7; D might be TRBD1 (6 bases). The CDR3 sequence is 14 residues long. The V gene's germline CDR1 is MDHEN and CDR2 SYDVKM. The V and J ends lost 8 bases and 2 bases respectively, with 16 bases between them. The CDR3 is CASLARSGAYEQYF. The CDR3 DNA reads as TGTGCCAGCCTTGCGCGATCAGGGGCCTACGAGCAGTACTTC.

CDR3 in amino acids: CSVEDRVNYGYTF. The CDR3 bases are TGCAGCGTTGAAGATCGAGTTAACTATGGCTACACCTTC. This chain connects TRBV29-1 to TRBJ1-2; D is uncertain. Germline V gene sequence: CDR1 SQVTM, CDR2 ANQGSEA. The CDR3 length is 13 residues. Trimming left V 0 bases short and J 1 base short, with 6 bases between. The full variable domain, completed using reference TRBV29-1 and TRBJ1-2, is SAVISQKPSRDICQRGTSLTIQCQVDSQVTMMFWYRQQPGQSLTLIATANQGSEATYESGFVIDKFPISRPNLTFSTLTVSNMSPEDSSIYLCSVEDRVNYGYTFGSGTRLTVV.

The chain recombines TRBV6-1 with TRBJ1-1; D unclear. From germline, CDR1 is MNHNS and CDR2 SASEGT. The CDR3 covers 13 residues. V gave up 2 bases and J gave up 6 bases, with 10 bases separating them. The chain's CDR3 is CASSENRGAEAFF. The CDR3 DNA is TGTGCCAGCAGTGAAAACCGGGGTGCTGAAGCTTTCTTT.

The chain combines TRBV28 with TRBJ1-3; D uncertain. Germline V lookup: CDR1 MDHEN, CDR2 SYDVKM. The CDR3 runs to 12 residues. The ends were cut back, 7 bases at V and 0 bases at J, with 4 bases in the middle. CDR3 DNA: TGTGCCAGCACCGTCTCTGGAAACACCATATATTTT. Translation: CASTVSGNTIYF.

The chain links TRBV27 to TRBJ2-2; 10 positions match TRBD2. CDR3 length: 15 residues. V shed 6 bases and J 7 bases; nucleotides not matched to a gene: 8. In germline, CDR1 is MNHEY, CDR2 SMNVEV (reference sequence). The CDR3 DNA reads as TGTGCCAGCAGCCTTCGACTAGCGGGCCTCGGGGAGCTGTTTTTT. It specifies CASSLRLAGLGELFF.

V gene TRBV12-2 combines with J gene TRBJ2-7; TRBD2 reflects the table's D call only, with no check against the DNA. TRBV12-2 counts as a pseudogene. CDR3 length equals 15 residues. The chain's CDR3 is CASRSRAGVCYEQYF. The DNA of the CDR3 is TGTGCAAGTCGCTCAAGAGCGGGAGTCTGCTACGAGCAGTACTTC.

The rearrangement joins TRBV18 to TRBJ2-7, with 10 bases matching TRBD1. The germline gives CDR1 KGHSH, CDR2 LQKENI. This CDR3 region has 14 residues. Trimming removed 3 bases from V and 2 bases from J; junction bases left unmatched: 1. This CDR3 is CASSPGTGAYEQYF. The CDR3, as DNA: TGTGCCAGCTCACCGGGGACAGGGGCCTACGAGCAGTACTTC.

J is TRBJ2-7 and V is TRBV18; TRBD1 agrees at 10 bases. CDR1 is KGHSH and CDR2 is LQKENI in the germline V gene. The CDR3 sequence is 17 residues long. The V segment lost 2 bases and the J segment 1 base; nucleotides outside the gene matches: 8. The CDR3 loop reads CASSPLPGQGESYEQYF. Written as DNA, the CDR3 is TGTGCCAGCTCACCATTACCCGGACAGGGGGAATCCTACGAGCAGTACTTC.

This clone came up a few times. The J gene is TRBJ1-2, the V gene TRBV29-1, with D unresolved. Germline V gene lookup returns CDR1 SQVTM and CDR2 ANQGSEA. The CDR3 has 10 amino acids. Trimming removed 6 bases from V and 4 bases from J, with 6 bases in between. The DNA of the CDR3 is TGCAGCGTCGACACCTATGGCTACACCTTC. It specifies CSVDTYGYTF. The full variable domain, in which reference TRBV29-1 and TRBJ1-2 provide the parts outside the CDR3, is SAVISQKPSRDICQRGTSLTIQCQVDSQVTMMFWYRQQPGQSLTLIATANQGSEATYESGFVIDKFPISRPNLTFSTLTVSNMSPEDSSIYLCSVDTYGYTFGSGTRLTVV.

The gene calls are TRBV25-1 and TRBJ2-3, with D perhaps TRBD1 (6 bases). The V and J ends lost 1 base and 4 bases respectively, with 9 bases between them. Germline CDR1 and CDR2: MGHDK and SYGVNS. The CDR3 has 14 amino acids. CDR3 nucleotide sequence: TGTGCCAGCAGTGAATTCAGGGGCCCAGATACGCAGTATTTT. Translation gives CASSEFRGPDTQYF.

The genes are TRBV24-1 and TRBJ2-7, with 8 bases that match TRBD2. The CDR3 consists of 18 residues. V lost 2 bases and J lost 1; bases outside the gene matches: 12. Germline loops: CDR1 KGHDR, CDR2 SFDVKD. The CDR3 loop reads CATSDSRGREGPSYEQYF. CDR3 coding DNA: TGTGCCACCAGTGATTCAAGGGGCCGGGAGGGTCCTTCCTACGAGCAGTACTTC.

The rearrangement uses TRBV12-3 or TRBV12-4 and TRBJ1-1; weak D call: TRBD1 (5 bases). V lost 6 bases and J lost 4, with 12 bases in between. The CDR3 runs 13 residues. The CDR3 reads CASSWGRPTEAFF. CDR3 DNA: TGTGCCAGCAGCTGGGGCAGGCCCACTGAAGCTTTCTTT.

This clone was detected once. The chain has TRBV6-5 and TRBJ2-7, with a possible D match to TRBD2 (6 bases). CDR1 and CDR2 from the germline V gene are MNHEY and SVGAGI. This CDR3 has 14 residues. V shed 2 bases and J shed 4 bases, with 12 bases lying between them. DNA for the CDR3: TGTGCCAGCAGTTACGGGTCGGAGGGTTACGAGCAGTACTTC. Translating gives CASSYGSEGYEQYF.

The chain is built from TRBV19 and TRBJ1-1, with a tentative D call TRBD1 (5 bases). V was trimmed by 4 bases and J by 1 base, leaving 10 bases between them. The CDR3 is 14 residues long. Germline V gene lookup returns CDR1 LNHDA and CDR2 SQIVND (reference sequence). DNA of the CDR3: TGTGCCAGTAGTAATTGGGGCCAGAACACTGAAGCTTTCTTT. It yields the protein CASSNWGQNTEAFF.

This rearrangement joins TRBV27 to TRBJ2-7; 8 bases are a match to TRBD1. Germline V CDR1 and CDR2: MNHEY, SMNVEV (reference sequence). V was pared by 3 bases and J by 7 bases, with 8 bases of the junction left unmatched. This CDR3 is built from 14 residues. CDR3 DNA sequence: TGTGCCAGCAGTTTTAGACAGGGGTCGAGAGAGCAGTACTTC. Its protein is CASSFRQGSREQYF.

CDR3 DNA sequence: TGTGCCAGCAGTCGACAGGGCAGCAATCAGCCCCAGCATTTT. Translation: CASSRQGSNQPQHF. This chain links TRBV28 with TRBJ1-5; 7 nucleotides line up with TRBD1. The V gene end was trimmed by 5 bases and the J gene end by 1 base; junction bases not matched to a gene: 2. Germline CDR1 and CDR2: MDHEN and SYDVKM. This CDR3 has 14 residues.